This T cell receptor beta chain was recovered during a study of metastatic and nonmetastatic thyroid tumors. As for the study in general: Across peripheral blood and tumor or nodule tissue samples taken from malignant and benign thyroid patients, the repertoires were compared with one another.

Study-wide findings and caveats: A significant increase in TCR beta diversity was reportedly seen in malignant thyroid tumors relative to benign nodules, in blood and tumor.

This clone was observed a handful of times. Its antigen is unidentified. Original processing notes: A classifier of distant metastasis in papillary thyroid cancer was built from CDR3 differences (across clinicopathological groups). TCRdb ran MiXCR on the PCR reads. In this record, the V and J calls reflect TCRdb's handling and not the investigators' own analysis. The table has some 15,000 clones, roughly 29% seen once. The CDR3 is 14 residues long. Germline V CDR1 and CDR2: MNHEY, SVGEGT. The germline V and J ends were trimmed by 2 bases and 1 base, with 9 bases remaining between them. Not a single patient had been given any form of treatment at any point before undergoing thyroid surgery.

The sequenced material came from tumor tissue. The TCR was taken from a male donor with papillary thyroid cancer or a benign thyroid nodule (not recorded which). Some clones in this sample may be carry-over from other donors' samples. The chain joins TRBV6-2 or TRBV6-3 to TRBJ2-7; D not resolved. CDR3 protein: CASSYGHRSYEQYF. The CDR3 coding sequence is TGTGCCAGCAGTTACGGTCATCGATCCTACGAGCAGTACTTC.